The 4 T cell receptor beta chains below come from one sample, sequenced in a study of shared clonotypes between healthy human individuals. Terminally differentiated effector memory CD45RA+ cells were excluded from the naive CD8 cells, which were CD45RO-negative and positively selected for CCR7. The method was immunoSEQ multiplex PCR; TCRdb's version includes in-frame clones alone and lacks a portion of them. The sample holds hundreds of thousands of clones, about 91% seen once. Specimen: naive CD8+ T cells sorted from blood. Source of these receptors: a man aged 25-40 years in good health.

J is TRBJ1-2 and V is TRBV13; 8 bases align to TRBD1. The CDR3 contains 13 residues. Per germline, CDR1 PRHDT and CDR2 FYEKMQ (reference sequence). V was clipped by 5 bases and J by 6 bases; unmatched bases: 5. The CDR3 DNA follows: TGTGCCAGCAGCACAGCGACAGGGGATGGCTACACCTTC. Its protein is CASSTATGDGYTF.

The chain combines TRBV27 with TRBJ1-5; D is possibly TRBD1 (5 bases). Germline V gene lookup returns CDR1 MNHEY and CDR2 SMNVEV (reference sequence). Trimming cost V 5 bases and J 0 bases, with 14 bases left between them. This CDR3 comprises 16 residues. CDR3 in amino acids: CASSPLGEYSNQPQHF. The CDR3 DNA is TGTGCCAGCAGTCCCTTGGGGGAGTATAGCAATCAGCCCCAGCATTTT.

The chain uses TRBV9 and TRBJ2-1; 9 bases fit TRBD2. Germline CDR1 is SGDLS and CDR2 is YYNGEE. V lost 0 bases and J lost 5; bases outside the gene matches: 6. This CDR3 spans 16 amino acids. CDR3 sequence (DNA): TGTGCCAGCAGCGTAGGTCAGGGACTAGCCAACAATGAGCAGTTCTTC. Protein sequence: CASSVGQGLANNEQFF.

The CDR3 here is CASSTTRQRITHGYTF. The CDR3 coding sequence is TGTGCCAGCAGTACCACCCGGCAGCGTATTACACATGGCTACACCTTC. This chain connects TRBV27 to TRBJ1-2; D unclear. Trimming pared 5 bases from V and 6 bases from J, leaving 22 bases between. In germline, CDR1 is MNHEY, CDR2 SMNVEV (reference sequence). The CDR3 loop spans 16 amino acids.